These T cell receptor beta chains were read from a single sample in a study of response to subunit inactivated influenza vaccine. Each CDR3 protein is one row after TCRdb ran MiXCR on the RT-PCR reads. The sample carries 590,000 or so distinct CDR3 sequences, 11% to 15% recorded once. The input for sequencing was PBMCs from blood, taken less than 15 days before vaccination. The receptors stem from a man aged 50 or older who received an inactivated influenza vaccine. The CDR3 runs from the conserved cysteine through the conserved F or W.

CSARGTGQETQYF,TRBV20-1,TRBJ2-5
CASSIETYNEQFF,TRBV19,TRBJ2-1
CASSLRAGGPGNEQFF,TRBV6-4,TRBJ2-1
CASSDRLAPYEQHF,TRBV19,TRBJ2-7
CAISESIPAGGGLQFF,TRBV10-3,TRBJ2-1
CSARGAGDIEHSFSYNEQFF,TRBV20-1,TRBJ2-1
CSGRAREVLNEQFF,TRBV20-1,TRBJ2-1
CSARDPSQGTYEQYF,TRBV20-1,TRBJ2-7
CASSSQRGLEQYF,TRBV28,TRBJ2-7
CASSIRDRETDTQYF,TRBV7-8,TRBJ2-3
CASSLWTGQETQYF,TRBV5-1,TRBJ2-5
CASSPGPPPDTRYF,TRBV7-2,TRBJ2-3
CASSLASGAGTYEQYF,TRBV7-2,TRBJ2-7
CASSPPRRASGGPEETQYF,TRBV9,TRBJ2-5
CARAGGVSGYGYTF,TRBV2,TRBJ1-2
CASSQGTGLSGNTIYF,TRBV4-1,TRBJ1-3
CASSLEGLSSTEAFF,TRBV7-2,TRBJ1-1
CASSLAGQNEQYF,TRBV27,TRBJ2-7
CASSPGLIHVDTQYF,TRBV9,TRBJ2-3
CASSTIPTGGETQYF,TRBV5-1,TRBJ2-5
CATGQGLNNEQFF,TRBV12-3/TRBV12-4,TRBJ2-1
CASSKRQGADTQYF,TRBV13,TRBJ2-3
CASSLGGGFNSPLHF,TRBV27,TRBJ1-6